The TCR beta chain described here comes from a study of T-cell memory formation after mild COVID-19. Whole-study findings and limits: Later expanders leaned CD4+, whereas day 15 to 85 contracting clones were balanced CD4/CD8.

This clonotype has a handful of counts. Its specificity is not known. This CDR3 spans 15 amino acids. V trimming: 4 bases; J trimming: 2 bases; junction bases outside the gene matches: 7. Germline V gene data show CDR1 as SGHNT and CDR2 as YYREEE (reference sequence). TCRdb re-derived calls from the 5' RACE reads in MiXCR, one entry per CDR3 protein. Among around 420,000 distinct CDR3 sequences, roughly a quarter were seen once, and the ten largest hold around 8.1%. The origin of this receptor is an adult woman who had mild COVID-19 (a few samples of this study predate the infection). Cell type and time point are not known. Sequenced input: PBMCs or a T cell subset sorted from them (not recorded which). The chain links TRBV5-4 to TRBJ2-7; 9 bases agree with TRBD1. The chain's CDR3 is CASSQDRGRAYEQYF. Written as DNA, the CDR3 is TGTGCCAGCAGCCAGGACAGGGGAAGGGCCTACGAGCAGTACTTC.